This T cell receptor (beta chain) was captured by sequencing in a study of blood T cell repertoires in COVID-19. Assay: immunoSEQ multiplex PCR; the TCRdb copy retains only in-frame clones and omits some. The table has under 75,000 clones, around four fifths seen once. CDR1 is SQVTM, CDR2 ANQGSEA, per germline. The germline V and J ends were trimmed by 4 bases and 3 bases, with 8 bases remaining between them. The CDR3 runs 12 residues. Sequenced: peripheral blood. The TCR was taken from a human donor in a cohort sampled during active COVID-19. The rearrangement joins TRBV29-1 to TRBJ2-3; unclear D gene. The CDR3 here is CSVVTVTDTQYF. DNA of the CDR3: TGCAGCGTTGTAACGGTGACAGATACGCAGTATTTT.